A selection of T cell receptor beta chains follows, all from one sample in a study of regulatory T cells in long-lasting Graves disease. MiXCR, applied by TCRdb to the multiplex PCR reads, yields one record per CDR3 protein. The sample includes fewer than 550,000 distinct CDR3 sequences, over 15% of them seen just once. In addition, the sample was reused for a study of T cells in Graves' hyperthyroidism and ophthalmopathy.

This specimen was peripheral blood mononuclear cells (PBMCs), taken at new diagnosis, from a patient treated with antithyroid drugs. The receptors stem from a woman aged 18-29 years with Graves disease. Each CDR3 is given with its conserved first and last residue. The D gene is left open where the match is weak. Some rows have no size entry. The others give once, few or many, or a class for an expanded clone.

V: TRBV6-2/TRBV6-3
J: TRBJ2-7
D: NA
size: many
CDR3: CASSAVLEQYF
DNA: TGTGCCAGCAGTGCAGTCCTCGAGCAGTACTTC

V: TRBV12-3/TRBV12-4
J: TRBJ2-3
D: NA
size: NA
CDR3: CASSFGRAGTDTQYF
DNA: TGTGCCAGCAGTTTTGGAAGGGCCGGCACAGATACGCAGTATTTT

V: TRBV2
J: TRBJ2-1
D: NA
size: NA
CDR3: CASYGGTANNEQFF
DNA: TGTGCCAGCTATGGCGGGACAGCTAACAATGAGCAGTTCTTC

V: TRBV20-1
J: TRBJ2-1
D: NA
size: NA
CDR3: CSARGGRGQFF
DNA: TGCAGTGCTAGAGGGGGGAGAGGGCAGTTCTTC

V: TRBV20-1
J: TRBJ2-7
D: NA
size: many
CDR3: CSANLPGRSTYEQYF
DNA: TGCAGTGCTAACCTCCCGGGACGGTCTACCTACGAGCAGTACTTC

V: TRBV20-1
J: TRBJ1-5
D: NA
size: few
CDR3: CSAKSEGPQHF
DNA: TGCAGTGCAAAAAGCGAGGGGCCCCAGCATTTT

V: TRBV4-1
J: TRBJ2-7
D: NA
size: NA
CDR3: CASSQSLADTYEQYF
DNA: TGCGCCAGCAGCCAATCGCTAGCCGATACCTACGAGCAGTACTTC

V: TRBV20-1
J: TRBJ1-2
D: NA
size: few
CDR3: CSARVGGQEAGYTF
DNA: TGCAGTGCTAGGGTGGGTGGGCAGGAGGCTGGCTACACCTTC

V: TRBV11-2
J: TRBJ1-2
D: NA
size: many
CDR3: CASSLVMEGGYGYTF
DNA: TGTGCCAGCAGCTTAGTCATGGAGGGGGGCTATGGCTACACCTTC

V: TRBV11-2
J: TRBJ2-3
D: TRBD1
size: many
CDR3: CASSSRDRGTDTQYF
DNA: TGTGCCAGCAGCTCCCGGGACAGGGGGACAGATACGCAGTATTTT

V: TRBV6-4
J: TRBJ2-3
D: NA
size: NA
CDR3: CASSEGETDTQYF
DNA: TGTGCCAGCAGTGAAGGGGAAACAGATACGCAGTATTTT

V: TRBV20-1
J: TRBJ1-4
D: NA
size: few
CDR3: CSAPPGGKQEKLFF
DNA: TGCAGTGCTCCTCCGGGGGGGAAGCAGGAAAAACTGTTTTTT

V: TRBV16
J: TRBJ2-1
D: NA
size: many
CDR3: CASSQFVGVRPF
DNA: TGTGCCAGCAGCCAATTTGTCGGTGTTCGGCCGTTC

V: TRBV27
J: TRBJ2-3
D: TRBD2
size: many
CDR3: CASSFLAGVDTQYF
DNA: TGTGCCAGCAGTTTTTTGGCGGGAGTTGATACGCAGTATTTT

V: TRBV29-1
J: TRBJ2-7
D: TRBD2
size: many
CDR3: CSVAGGGPYEQYF
DNA: TGCAGCGTTGCGGGGGGAGGTCCCTACGAGCAGTACTTC

V: TRBV11-3
J: TRBJ1-1
D: NA
size: many
CDR3: CASSFRGSGMANTEAFF
DNA: TGTGCCAGCAGCTTTAGGGGGTCCGGCATGGCGAACACTGAAGCTTTCTTT

V: TRBV27
J: TRBJ2-3
D: NA
size: NA
CDR3: CASSSAGYTDTQYF
DNA: TGTGCCAGCAGTAGTGCAGGGTACACAGATACGCAGTATTTT

V: TRBV20-1
J: TRBJ1-2
D: TRBD1
size: NA
CDR3: CSAPLGQGYGYTF
DNA: TGCAGTGCTCCGCTAGGACAGGGGTATGGCTACACCTTC

V: TRBV30
J: TRBJ2-3
D: TRBD2
size: many
CDR3: CAWSFSGERYTDTQYF
DNA: TGTGCCTGGAGCTTCAGCGGGGAGAGGTACACAGATACGCAGTATTTT

V: TRBV11-3
J: TRBJ2-3
D: TRBD2
size: many
CDR3: CASSSFDRWEGGTDTQYF
DNA: TGTGCCAGCAGCTCCTTTGATCGGTGGGAGGGAGGCACAGATACGCAGTATTTT

V: TRBV28
J: TRBJ2-4
D: TRBD2
size: NA
CDR3: CASSLASSGRAGIKNIQYF
DNA: TGTGCCAGCAGCCTTGCGTCTAGCGGGAGGGCCGGGATCAAAAACATTCAGTACTTC

V: TRBV2
J: TRBJ2-3
D: NA
size: many
CDR3: CASSPDSTDTQYF
DNA: TGTGCCAGCAGTCCTGACAGCACAGATACGCAGTATTTT

V: TRBV29-1
J: TRBJ2-5
D: TRBD1
size: NA
CDR3: CSVDYGTGASKTQYF
DNA: TGCAGCGTTGATTATGGGACAGGGGCGTCCAAGACCCAGTACTTC

V: TRBV4-1
J: TRBJ2-5
D: TRBD2
size: many
CDR3: CASSQVPSGSAPETQYF
DNA: TGCGCCAGCAGCCAAGTTCCCAGCGGGAGCGCTCCAGAGACCCAGTACTTC

V: TRBV2
J: TRBJ2-7
D: NA
size: NA
CDR3: CASNQQGPYEQYF
DNA: TGTGCCAGCAACCAGCAGGGGCCCTACGAGCAGTACTTC

V: TRBV24-1
J: TRBJ1-5
D: NA
size: NA
CDR3: CATSSTGFNQPQHF
DNA: TGTGCCACCAGTAGTACAGGGTTTAATCAGCCCCAGCATTTT

V: TRBV19
J: TRBJ2-1
D: TRBD2
size: few
CDR3: CASSELAGGPGEQFF
DNA: TGTGCCAGTAGTGAACTAGCGGGAGGGCCTGGTGAGCAGTTCTTC

V: TRBV7-2
J: TRBJ2-7
D: NA
size: NA
CDR3: CASSYSQGPYEQYF
DNA: TGTGCCAGCAGCTACTCCCAAGGCCCCTACGAGCAGTACTTC

V: TRBV12-3/TRBV12-4
J: TRBJ2-6
D: TRBD1
size: few
CDR3: CASGTGGGSGASVLTF
DNA: TGTGCCAGCGGAACAGGGGGCGGCTCTGGGGCCAGCGTCCTGACTTTC

V: TRBV6-2/TRBV6-3
J: TRBJ2-7
D: TRBD2
size: few
CDR3: CASSLPTSGRALNYEQYF
DNA: TGTGCCAGCAGTTTACCGACTAGCGGGAGGGCACTTAACTACGAGCAGTACTTC

V: TRBV5-5
J: TRBJ2-3
D: NA
size: many
CDR3: CASSLATTSQRTDTQYF
DNA: TGTGCCAGCAGCTTGGCGACAACGTCTCAACGCACAGATACGCAGTATTTT

V: TRBV20-1
J: TRBJ2-5
D: NA
size: NA
CDR3: CSARDLRDQKETQYF
DNA: TGCAGTGCTAGAGACCTGAGGGACCAAAAGGAGACCCAGTACTTC

V: TRBV20-1
J: TRBJ2-2
D: TRBD2
size: NA
CDR3: CAANPGLAGGMNTGELFF
DNA: TGCGCAGCAAACCCGGGACTAGCGGGAGGGATGAACACCGGGGAGCTGTTTTTT

V: TRBV6-1
J: TRBJ1-1
D: NA
size: many
CDR3: CASSEIWGAGTEAFF
DNA: TGTGCCAGCAGTGAAATCTGGGGGGCCGGCACTGAAGCTTTCTTT

V: TRBV10-3
J: TRBJ2-6
D: NA
size: NA
CDR3: CAISELARGKGGANVLTF
DNA: TGTGCCATCAGTGAGTTAGCGAGGGGGAAAGGTGGGGCCAACGTCCTGACTTTC

V: TRBV5-5
J: TRBJ2-3
D: NA
size: many
CDR3: CASSFPSDTQYF
DNA: TGTGCCAGCAGCTTTCCTTCAGATACGCAGTATTTT

V: TRBV5-4
J: TRBJ2-7
D: NA
size: NA
CDR3: CASSLEGPPYEQYF
DNA: TGTGCCAGCAGCTTGGAGGGGCCACCCTACGAGCAGTACTTC

V: TRBV2
J: TRBJ2-1
D: TRBD2
size: NA
CDR3: CASRGLAGALEQFF
DNA: TGTGCCAGCAGAGGACTAGCGGGAGCTCTTGAGCAGTTCTTC

V: TRBV4-2
J: TRBJ2-7
D: NA
size: few
CDR3: CASSQAGLVPYEQYF
DNA: TGTGCCAGCAGCCAGGCAGGTCTCGTTCCCTACGAGCAGTACTTC

V: TRBV5-1
J: TRBJ2-5
D: NA
size: NA
CDR3: CASTSSGLSRGETQYF
DNA: TGCGCCAGCACTTCGTCGGGACTTTCCCGAGGAGAGACCCAGTACTTC

V: TRBV18
J: TRBJ2-3
D: NA
size: NA
CDR3: CASSPLVRDTDTQYF
DNA: TGTGCCAGCTCACCACTAGTGCGGGACACAGATACGCAGTATTTT

V: TRBV27
J: TRBJ2-1
D: TRBD2
size: many
CDR3: CASTTGPGTSGRLSYNEQFF
DNA: TGTGCCAGCACCACGGGACCCGGGACTAGCGGGAGACTGTCCTACAATGAGCAGTTCTTC

V: TRBV6-1
J: TRBJ2-7
D: NA
size: many
CDR3: CASRGLRDRYEQYF
DNA: TGTGCCAGCAGGGGTCTGCGGGATAGGTACGAGCAGTACTTC

V: TRBV3-1
J: TRBJ2-3
D: NA
size: many
CDR3: CASSRLLATDTQYF
DNA: TGTGCCAGCAGCCGCCTACTCGCCACAGATACGCAGTATTTT

V: TRBV4-3
J: TRBJ2-7
D: TRBD1
size: NA
CDR3: CASSQAPTGGYEQYF
DNA: TGCGCCAGCAGCCAAGCTCCCACAGGGGGCTACGAGCAGTACTTC

V: TRBV4-1
J: TRBJ1-1
D: NA
size: few
CDR3: CASSPPERTEAFF
DNA: TGCGCCAGCAGCCCACCGGAGAGGACTGAAGCTTTCTTT

V: TRBV10-1
J: TRBJ2-3
D: NA
size: few
CDR3: CAGSVRTDTQYF
DNA: TGCGCCGGCAGTGTAAGAACAGATACGCAGTATTTT

V: TRBV28
J: TRBJ1-1
D: TRBD1
size: many
CDR3: CASSLPPGQRNTEAFF
DNA: TGTGCCAGCAGTTTACCACCGGGACAGAGGAACACTGAAGCTTTCTTT

V: TRBV11-2
J: TRBJ1-1
D: NA
size: many
CDR3: CASSLVGNQIGQYTEAFF
DNA: TGTGCCAGCAGCTTAGTGGGCAACCAGATTGGGCAGTACACTGAAGCTTTCTTT

V: TRBV12-3/TRBV12-4
J: TRBJ2-2
D: TRBD2
size: few
CDR3: CASSLTSGTGELFF
DNA: TGTGCCAGCAGTTTGACTAGCGGGACCGGGGAGCTGTTTTTT

V: TRBV6-2/TRBV6-3
J: TRBJ1-1
D: NA
size: many
CDR3: CASRDFRNTEAFF
DNA: TGTGCCAGCAGAGATTTCAGGAACACTGAAGCTTTCTTT

V: TRBV7-8
J: TRBJ1-2
D: NA
size: few
CDR3: CASSLGATGTNYGYTF
DNA: TGTGCCAGCAGCTTAGGCGCTACAGGGACCAACTATGGCTACACCTTC

V: TRBV5-1
J: TRBJ2-2
D: NA
size: NA
CDR3: CASSFPGLNTGELFF
DNA: TGCGCCAGCAGCTTCCCGGGATTGAACACCGGGGAGCTGTTTTTT

V: TRBV12-3/TRBV12-4
J: TRBJ2-5
D: TRBD2
size: NA
CDR3: CASSAFKTSGSETQYF
DNA: TGTGCCAGCAGCGCCTTTAAGACTAGCGGGAGTGAGACCCAGTACTTC

V: TRBV7-9
J: TRBJ2-1
D: TRBD1
size: NA
CDR3: CASSSTGQVNEQFF
DNA: TGTGCCAGCAGCTCCACGGGACAGGTTAATGAGCAGTTCTTC

V: TRBV30
J: TRBJ2-7
D: NA
size: NA
CDR3: CACTSSDHEQYF
DNA: TGTGCCTGTACTTCCAGTGACCACGAGCAGTACTTC

V: TRBV28
J: TRBJ2-2
D: NA
size: NA
CDR3: CASTHSLARAGELFF
DNA: TGTGCCAGCACGCATAGTCTAGCCAGGGCCGGGGAGCTGTTTTTT

V: TRBV28
J: TRBJ2-1
D: TRBD2
size: many
CDR3: CASIGISGDSYNEQFF
DNA: TGTGCCAGCATTGGGATTAGCGGGGATTCCTACAATGAGCAGTTCTTC